This T cell receptor (beta chain) was captured in a study of early T cells in non-severe SARS-CoV-2 infection. TCRdb re-analysed the 5' RACE reads in MiXCR, keeping a single row per CDR3 protein. This table holds roughly 86,000 distinct CDR3 sequences, 5% to 7% found once. The germline V gene encodes CDR1 LGHDT and CDR2 YNNKEL (reference sequence). V gave up 6 bases and J gave up 9 bases, with 18 bases separating them. This CDR3 has 14 residues. The material sequenced was whole blood. This TCR derives from an adult who was a healthcare worker with PCR-confirmed SARS-CoV-2 infection or an uninfected control (not recorded which). The chain uses TRBV3-1 and TRBJ2-1; D might be TRBD1 or TRBD2, each matching 5 bases. CDR3 loop: CASRPGLIGGEQFF. As DNA, the CDR3 is TGTGCCAGCAGACCCGGATTAATTGGGGGTGAGCAGTTCTTC.